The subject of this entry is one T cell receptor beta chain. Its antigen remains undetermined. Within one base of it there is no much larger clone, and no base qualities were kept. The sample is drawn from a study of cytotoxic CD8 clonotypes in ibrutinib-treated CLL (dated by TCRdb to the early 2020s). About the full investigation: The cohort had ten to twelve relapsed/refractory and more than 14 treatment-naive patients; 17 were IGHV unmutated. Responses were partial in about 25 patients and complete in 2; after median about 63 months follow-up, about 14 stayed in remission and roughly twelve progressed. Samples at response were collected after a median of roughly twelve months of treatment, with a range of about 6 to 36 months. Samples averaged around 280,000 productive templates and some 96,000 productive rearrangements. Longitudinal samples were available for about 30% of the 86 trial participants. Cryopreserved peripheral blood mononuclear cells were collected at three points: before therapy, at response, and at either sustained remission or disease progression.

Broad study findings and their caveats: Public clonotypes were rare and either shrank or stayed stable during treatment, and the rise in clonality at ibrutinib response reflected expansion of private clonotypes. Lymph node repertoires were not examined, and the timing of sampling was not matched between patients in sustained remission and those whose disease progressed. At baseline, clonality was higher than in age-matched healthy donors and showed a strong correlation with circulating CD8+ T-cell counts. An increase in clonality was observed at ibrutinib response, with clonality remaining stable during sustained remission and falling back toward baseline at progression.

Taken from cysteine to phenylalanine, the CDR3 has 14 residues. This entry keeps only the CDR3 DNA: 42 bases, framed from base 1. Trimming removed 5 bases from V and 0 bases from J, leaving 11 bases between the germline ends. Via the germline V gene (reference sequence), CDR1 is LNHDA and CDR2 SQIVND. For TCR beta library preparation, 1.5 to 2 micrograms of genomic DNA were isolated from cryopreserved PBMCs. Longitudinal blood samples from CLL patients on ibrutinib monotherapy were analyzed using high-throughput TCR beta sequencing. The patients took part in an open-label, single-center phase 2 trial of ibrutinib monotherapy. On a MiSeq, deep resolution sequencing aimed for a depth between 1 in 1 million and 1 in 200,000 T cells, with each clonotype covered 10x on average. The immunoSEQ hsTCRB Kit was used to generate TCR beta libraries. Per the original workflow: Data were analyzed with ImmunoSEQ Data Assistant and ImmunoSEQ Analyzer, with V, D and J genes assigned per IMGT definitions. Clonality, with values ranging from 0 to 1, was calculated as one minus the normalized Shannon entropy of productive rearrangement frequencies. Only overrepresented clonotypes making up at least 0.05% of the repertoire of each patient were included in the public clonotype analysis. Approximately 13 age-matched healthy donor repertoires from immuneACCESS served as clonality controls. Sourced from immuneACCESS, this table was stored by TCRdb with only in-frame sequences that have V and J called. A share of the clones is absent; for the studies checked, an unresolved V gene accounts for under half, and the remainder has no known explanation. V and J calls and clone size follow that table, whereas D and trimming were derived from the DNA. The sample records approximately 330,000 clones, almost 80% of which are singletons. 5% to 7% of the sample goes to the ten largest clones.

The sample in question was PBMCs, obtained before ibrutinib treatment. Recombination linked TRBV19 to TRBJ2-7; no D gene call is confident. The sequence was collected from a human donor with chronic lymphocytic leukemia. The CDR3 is CASSPDGNSYEQYF. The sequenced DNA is TGTGCCAGTAGTCCCGATGGGAACTCCTACGAGCAGTACTTC.